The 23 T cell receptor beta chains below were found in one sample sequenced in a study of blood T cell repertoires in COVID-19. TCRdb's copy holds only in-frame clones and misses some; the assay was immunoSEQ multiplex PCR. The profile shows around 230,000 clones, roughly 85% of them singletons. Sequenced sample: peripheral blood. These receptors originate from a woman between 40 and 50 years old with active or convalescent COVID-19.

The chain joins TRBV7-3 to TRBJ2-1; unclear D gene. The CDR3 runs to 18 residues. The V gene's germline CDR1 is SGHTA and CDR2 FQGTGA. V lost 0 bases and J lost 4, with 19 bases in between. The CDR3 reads CASSLTYLGSSGYNEQFF. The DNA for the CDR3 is TGTGCCAGCAGCTTAACTTATCTGGGTAGCTCCGGGTACAATGAGCAGTTCTTC.

The CDR3 is CASNEGQLIRAKNIQYF. The CDR3 DNA sequence: TGTGCCAGTAACGAGGGACAGCTCATTCGGGCCAAAAACATTCAGTACTTC. This chain uses TRBV19 with TRBJ2-4; 7 positions agree with TRBD1. With 7 bases clipped from V and 1 base from J, the junction kept 13 bases outside the gene matches. Germline CDR1 and CDR2: LNHDA and SQIVND (reference sequence). The CDR3 sequence is 17 residues long.

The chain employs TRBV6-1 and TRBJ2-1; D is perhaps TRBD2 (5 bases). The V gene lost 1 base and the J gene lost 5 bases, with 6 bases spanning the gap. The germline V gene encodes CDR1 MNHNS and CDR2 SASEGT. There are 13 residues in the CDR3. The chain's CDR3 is CASSEGGHNEQFF. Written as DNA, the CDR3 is TGTGCCAGCAGTGAAGGAGGGCACAATGAGCAGTTCTTC.

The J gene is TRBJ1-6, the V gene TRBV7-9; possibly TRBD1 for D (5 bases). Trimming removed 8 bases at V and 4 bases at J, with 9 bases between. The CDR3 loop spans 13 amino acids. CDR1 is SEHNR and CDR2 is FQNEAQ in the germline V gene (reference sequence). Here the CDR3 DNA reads TGTGCCAGCGGGGGGAATTATAATTCACCCCTCCACTTT. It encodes CASGGNYNSPLHF.

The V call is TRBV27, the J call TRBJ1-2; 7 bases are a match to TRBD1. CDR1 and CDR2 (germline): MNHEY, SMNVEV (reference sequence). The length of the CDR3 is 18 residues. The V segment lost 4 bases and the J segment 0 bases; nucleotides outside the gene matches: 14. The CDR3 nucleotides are TGTGCCAGCAGTTCCACCCCCGGGACAGCCAGTCCTAACTATGGCTACACCTTC. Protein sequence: CASSSTPGTASPNYGYTF.

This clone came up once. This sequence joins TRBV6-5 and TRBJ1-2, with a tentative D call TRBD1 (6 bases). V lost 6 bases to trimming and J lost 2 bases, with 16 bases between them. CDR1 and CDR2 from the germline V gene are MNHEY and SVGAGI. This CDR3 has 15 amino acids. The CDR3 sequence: CASRRTAPENYGYTF. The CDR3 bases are TGTGCCAGCAGACGGACAGCACCAGAAAACTATGGCTACACCTTC.

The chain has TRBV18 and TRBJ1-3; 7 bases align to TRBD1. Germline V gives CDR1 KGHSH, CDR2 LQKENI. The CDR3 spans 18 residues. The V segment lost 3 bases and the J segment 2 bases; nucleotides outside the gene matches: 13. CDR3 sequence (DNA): TGTGCCAGCTCACCTCTAATCGCCCGGCAGGGGGCTGGAAACACCATATATTTT. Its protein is CASSPLIARQGAGNTIYF.

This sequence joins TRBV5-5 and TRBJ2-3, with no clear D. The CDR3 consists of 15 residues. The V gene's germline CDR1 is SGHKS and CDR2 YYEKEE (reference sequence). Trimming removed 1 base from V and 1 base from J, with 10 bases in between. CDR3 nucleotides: TGTGCCAGCAGCTTGCTCCAACCGGGCACAGATACGCAGTATTTT. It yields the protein CASSLLQPGTDTQYF.

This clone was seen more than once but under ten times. The chain's CDR3 is CASSPPTGTANTGELFF. The CDR3 nucleotides read TGTGCCAGCTCACCACCCACAGGGACCGCGAACACCGGGGAGCTGTTTTTT. The rearrangement joins TRBV18 to TRBJ2-2, with a possible D match to TRBD1 (6 bases). V was cut by 0 bases and J by 0 bases, with 11 bases left in between. Germline CDR1 is KGHSH and CDR2 is LQKENI. This CDR3 is built from 17 residues. Complete variable domain (other parts from reference TRBV18 and TRBJ2-2): NAGVMQNPRHLVRRRGQEARLRCSPMKGHSHVYWYRQLPEEGLKFMVYLQKENIIDESGMPKERFSAEFPKEGPSILRIQQVVRGDSAAYFCASSPPTGTANTGELFFGEGSRLTVL.

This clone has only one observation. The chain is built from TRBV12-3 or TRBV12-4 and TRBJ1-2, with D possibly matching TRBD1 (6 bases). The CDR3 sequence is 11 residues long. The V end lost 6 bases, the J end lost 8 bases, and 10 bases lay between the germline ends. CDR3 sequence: CASSTGRGYTF. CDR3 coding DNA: TGTGCCAGCAGCACAGGGAGAGGCTACACCTTC.

The CDR3, as DNA: TGTGCCAGCAGCTTAGGTGCGGGAAACACCATATATTTT. Protein product: CASSLGAGNTIYF. The chain combines TRBV11-3 with TRBJ1-3; D is unresolved. With 1 base removed from V and 4 bases from J, the gap between germline ends came to 5 bases. The CDR3 spans 13 residues. Germline loops: CDR1 SGHNT, CDR2 YENEEA.

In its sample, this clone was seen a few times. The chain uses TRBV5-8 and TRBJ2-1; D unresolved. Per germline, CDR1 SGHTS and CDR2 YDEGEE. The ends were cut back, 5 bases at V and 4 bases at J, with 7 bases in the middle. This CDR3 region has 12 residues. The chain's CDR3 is CASRPGYNEQFF. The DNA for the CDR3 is TGTGCCAGCAGACCAGGTTACAATGAGCAGTTCTTC.

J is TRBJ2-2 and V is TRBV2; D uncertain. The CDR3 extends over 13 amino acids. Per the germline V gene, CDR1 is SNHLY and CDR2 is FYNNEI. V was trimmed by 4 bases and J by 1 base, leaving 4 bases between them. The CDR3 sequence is CASSVRNTGELFF. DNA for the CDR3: TGTGCCAGCAGTGTTAGGAACACCGGGGAGCTGTTTTTT. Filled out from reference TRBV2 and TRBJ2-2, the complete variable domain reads EPEVTQTPSHQVTQMGQEVILRCVPISNHLYFYWYRQILGQKVEFLVSFYNNEISEKSEIFDDQFSVERPDGSNFTLKIRSTKLEDSAMYFCASSVRNTGELFFGEGSRLTVL.

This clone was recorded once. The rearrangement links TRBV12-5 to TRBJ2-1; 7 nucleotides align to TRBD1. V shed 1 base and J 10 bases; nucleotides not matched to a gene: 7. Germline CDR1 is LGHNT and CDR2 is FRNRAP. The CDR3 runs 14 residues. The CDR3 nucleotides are TGTGCTAGTGGTTTGGGGACAGGTGAGAGGGAGCAGTTCTTC. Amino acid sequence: CASGLGTGEREQFF.

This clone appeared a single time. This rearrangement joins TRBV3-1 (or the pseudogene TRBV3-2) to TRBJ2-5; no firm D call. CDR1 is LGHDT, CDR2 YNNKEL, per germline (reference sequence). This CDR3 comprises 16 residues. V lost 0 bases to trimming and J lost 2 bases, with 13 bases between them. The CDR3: CASSQDVLPYQETQYF. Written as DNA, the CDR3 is TGTGCCAGCAGCCAAGATGTCCTACCCTATCAAGAGACCCAGTACTTC.

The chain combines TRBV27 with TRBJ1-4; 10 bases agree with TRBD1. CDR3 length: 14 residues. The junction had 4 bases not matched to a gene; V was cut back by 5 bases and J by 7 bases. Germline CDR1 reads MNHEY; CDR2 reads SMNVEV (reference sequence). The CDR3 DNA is TGTGCCAGCAGTCCGGGACAGGGGCCTGAAAAACTGTTTTTT. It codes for CASSPGQGPEKLFF.

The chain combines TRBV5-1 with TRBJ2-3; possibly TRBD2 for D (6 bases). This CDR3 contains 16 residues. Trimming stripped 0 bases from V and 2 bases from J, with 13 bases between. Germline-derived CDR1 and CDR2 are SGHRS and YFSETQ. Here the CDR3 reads CASSLVSGIPTDTQYF. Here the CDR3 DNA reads TGCGCCAGCAGCTTGGTTAGCGGAATCCCCACAGATACGCAGTATTTT.

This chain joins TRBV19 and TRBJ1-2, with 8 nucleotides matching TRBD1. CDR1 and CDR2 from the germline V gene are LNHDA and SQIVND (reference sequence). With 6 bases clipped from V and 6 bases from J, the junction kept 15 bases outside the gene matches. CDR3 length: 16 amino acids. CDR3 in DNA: TGTGCCAGTAGCGCCACCTACAGGGGGAATTGGAATGGCTACACCTTC. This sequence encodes CASSATYRGNWNGYTF.

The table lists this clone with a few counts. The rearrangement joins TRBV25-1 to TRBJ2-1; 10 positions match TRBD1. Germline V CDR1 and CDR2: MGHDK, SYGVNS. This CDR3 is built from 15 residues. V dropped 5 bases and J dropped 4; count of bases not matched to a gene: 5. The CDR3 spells CASSHGQGEYNEQFF. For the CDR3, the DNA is TGTGCCAGCAGTCACGGACAGGGGGAGTACAATGAGCAGTTCTTC.

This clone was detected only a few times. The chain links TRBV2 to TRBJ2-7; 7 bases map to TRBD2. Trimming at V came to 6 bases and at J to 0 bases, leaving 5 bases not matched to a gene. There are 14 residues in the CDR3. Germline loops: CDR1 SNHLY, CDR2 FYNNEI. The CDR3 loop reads CASRASGLSYEQYF. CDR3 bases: TGTGCCAGCAGGGCTAGCGGCCTCTCCTACGAGCAGTACTTC.

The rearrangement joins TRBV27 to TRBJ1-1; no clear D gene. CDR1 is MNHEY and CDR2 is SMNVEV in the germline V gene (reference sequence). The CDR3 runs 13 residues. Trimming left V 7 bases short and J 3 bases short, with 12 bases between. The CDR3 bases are TGTGCCAGCACCCGTTGGGGAGACACTGAAGCTTTCTTT. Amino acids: CASTRWGDTEAFF.

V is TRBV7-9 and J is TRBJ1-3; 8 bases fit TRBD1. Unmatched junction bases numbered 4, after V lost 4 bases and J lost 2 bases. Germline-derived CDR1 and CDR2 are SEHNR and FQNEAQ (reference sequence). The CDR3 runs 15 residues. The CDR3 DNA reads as TGTGCCAGCAGCTCGCGGACAGGGACTGGAAACACCATATATTTT. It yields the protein CASSSRTGTGNTIYF.

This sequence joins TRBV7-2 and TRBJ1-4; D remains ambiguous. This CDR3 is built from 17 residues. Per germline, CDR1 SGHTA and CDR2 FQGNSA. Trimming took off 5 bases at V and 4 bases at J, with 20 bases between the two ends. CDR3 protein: CASSPQAGRTGNEKLFF. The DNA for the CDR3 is TGTGCCAGCAGCCCCCAAGCGGGCAGGACTGGTAATGAAAAACTGTTTTTT.